The clone carrying this T cell receptor (beta chain) came up a few times. Its antigen remains unidentified. This CDR3 spans 15 amino acids. Per germline, CDR1 MNHEY and CDR2 SVGAGI. After removal of 0 bases from V and 3 bases from J, the junction contained 3 bases not matched to a gene. Researchers used the Oncomine TCR Beta short-read assay to sequence DNA from cultured CD4+ T cells. Each CDR3 protein is one row after TCRdb ran MiXCR on the PCR reads. The sample has around 15,000 distinct CDR3 sequences, around three fifths seen once. This sample was taken from a study of vaccination and CD4 T cells after COVID-19. Described treatment: roughly 10-day PBMC culture with coronavirus spike peptide pools or control peptides (ViraFEST assay).

Material: CD4+ T cells from blood, cultured in vitro. This TCR was sampled from a human donor who had recovered from COVID-19. The chain combines TRBV6-5 with TRBJ2-7; 9 bases are shared with TRBD1. CDR3 in amino acids: CASSYSGQGSYEQYF. DNA of the CDR3: TGTGCCAGCAGTTACTCTGGACAGGGGAGCTACGAGCAGTACTTC.